This paragraph reports one TCR beta chain. The antigen is unknown. Within the ViraFEST assay, antigen-specific CD4+ T cells underwent expansion with viral peptide pools prior to sequencing. With 10 days of culture completed, CD4+ T cells were isolated. None of these healthy vaccinees had been infected with SARS-CoV-2 before vaccination. Half-medium changes using IL-2 medium occurred on days 3 and 7. Libraries were prepared by immunoSEQ multiplex PCR; TCRdb keeps only in-frame clonotypes and omits some of them. Altogether 40,000 to 45,000 clones are present, roughly 70% being singletons, with the ten largest covering about 26%. The data were obtained in a study of vaccination effects on CD4 cells after COVID-19. Study results and limitations: The study dataset contains few convalescent patients and includes no early post-infection timepoints. Only a single clone (1 of 255 vaccine-induced clones in healthy vaccinees) cross-reacted with common cold coronaviruses. Pronounced clonal contraction occurred in clones induced by infection and by vaccine late after vaccination.

The sequencing here drew on CD4+ T cells from PBMCs cultured with HCoV-OC43 spike peptides, taken before COVID-19 vaccination. Subset described: HCoV-OC43 spike overlapping peptide pool stimulation. The source of this sequence is a human donor who received a COVID-19 vaccine.

CDR3 DNA: TGTGCCAGTAGTATAGAAGGTGGCAGGGCGCGTGAAGCTTTCTTT. This sequence encodes CASSIEGGRAREAFF. The rearrangement links TRBV19 to TRBJ1-1, with D possibly being TRBD1 (5 bases). V dropped 0 bases and J dropped 7 bases, with 15 bases sitting between them. Germline values: CDR1 LNHDA, CDR2 SQIVND (reference sequence). CDR3 length: 15 amino acids.